Below, 3 T cell receptor beta chains from the same sample are listed, as sequenced in a study of T cell repertoires in cytomegalovirus infection (dated by TCRdb to between 2019 and 2020). Sequenced on an Illumina HiSeq 1500. TCRdb redid the processing of the public reads, applying fastp at Q25 and MiXCR, and retained in-frame beta chains. Each record represents a unique CDR3 protein, reported with the most common genes and DNA among its rows. Counted in this sample were roughly 200,000 distinct CDR3 sequences; roughly 9% of them appeared once. About 4.6% of the sample is in the top ten clones. The sequencing sample was made of PBMCs. Every receptor here comes from a human donor in good health (CMV status not recorded). Some clones in this sample may be carry-over from other donors' samples.

At least ten counts were recorded for this clonotype. The chain links TRBV28 to TRBJ2-2, with 7 bases matching TRBD1. Trimming cost V 3 bases and J 4 bases; bases outside gene matches: 2. The germline gives CDR1 MDHEN, CDR2 SYDVKM. This CDR3 is 14 amino acids long. CDR3 protein: CASSFTGVTGELFF. As DNA, the CDR3 is TGTGCCAGCAGTTTCACAGGGGTCACCGGGGAGCTGTTTTTT.

Concerning this clonotype: Just one base apart from a much larger clone, this may be a read error. J is TRBJ2-1 and V is TRBV14; 8 bases align to TRBD1. Germline trimming cut 2 bases from V and 8 bases from J; bases unmatched to any gene: 14. CDR3 length: 17 residues. From germline, CDR1 is SGHDN and CDR2 FVKESK. DNA for the CDR3: TGTGCCAGCAGCCAAAAACGCAGGACAGGGAGATTGGATGAGCAGTTCTTC. Amino acids: CASSQKRRTGRLDEQFF. Drawing the rest from reference TRBV14 and TRBJ2-1, the complete variable domain is EAGVTQFPSHSVIEKGQTVTLRCDPISGHDNLYWYRRVMGKEIKFLLHFVKESKQDESGMPNNRFLAERTGGTYSTLKVQPAELEDSGVYFCASSQKRRTGRLDEQFFGPGTRLTVL.

In its sample, this clonotype was seen a few times. At one of its ends the junction is not consistent with the germline gene, which may arise from a read error. The chain combines TRBV12-3 or TRBV12-4 with TRBJ2-4; 9 bases agree with TRBD2. The CDR3 loop spans 15 amino acids. The CDR3 spells CASNLAGVAKNIQYF. CDR3 sequence (DNA): TGTGCCAGCAATTTAGCGGGGGTAGCCAAAAACATTCAGTACTTC.